In this sample, the clone carrying this T cell receptor (beta chain) turned up a few times. Its antigen is not identified. The source of the sample is a study of identical twins. Study findings and constraints: Researchers reported weaker excess twin sharing in beta out-of-frame sequences. When twins shared out-of-frame alpha sequences, those sequences had excess low generation probability. The same donors were not followed; conclusions instead depended on cross-sectional statistical analysis.

In germline, CDR1 is LGHDT, CDR2 YNNKEL (reference sequence). V shed 0 bases and J 5 bases; nucleotides not matched to a gene: 5. CDR3 size: 17 residues. TCRdb ran MiXCR on the 5' RACE reads and lists one entry per CDR3 protein. The sample shows under 350,000 distinct CDR3 sequences, nearly 9.5% of them seen only once. These data are also associated with another study on yellow fever vaccine responses in identical twins. That source adds: Twins' vaccine T cell response reportedly seemed partly convergent, partly personalized.

The receptor comes from a young woman in good health. The chain carries TRBV3-1 and TRBJ2-2; 11 bases are shared with TRBD2. The sequencing input was CD8+ T cells sorted from blood. As DNA, the CDR3 is TGTGCCAGCAGCCAAGACTTACTAGCGGGGGCTACCGGGGAGCTGTTTTTT. Amino acids: CASSQDLLAGATGELFF.